Below are 28 T cell receptor beta chains sequenced from a single sample in a study of cytomegalovirus exposure and HLA in healthy donors (dated by TCRdb to 2016 to 2017). The library was built by means of the immunoSEQ multiplex PCR assay. For the multiplex PCR, a mixture combining 60 forward primers for TCR Vbeta segments and 13 reverse primers for TCR Jbeta segments was used. TCRdb took this table from immuneACCESS and kept in-frame rearrangements with V and J called. Such tables lack part of the clones; where checked against another copy, unresolved V genes explain under half of the gap, and the rest is unexplained. This sample holds roughly 180,000 clones; about 82% were observed only once. Roughly 0.69% of the sample rests with the top ten. Sequencing was carried out using PBMCs. Source of these receptors: a woman aged 18-29 years in good health and CMV-seronegative.

V is TRBV28 and J is TRBJ2-5; 8 bases line up with TRBD1. CDR3 size: 20 residues. The germline V gene encodes CDR1 MDHEN and CDR2 SYDVKM. Germline trimming cut 2 bases from V and 0 bases from J; bases unmatched to any gene: 17. The CDR3 DNA sequence: TGTGCCAGCAGTTTACGAGATAGCCTAATCCAGGGGGCGAACCAAGAGACCCAGTACTTC. Its protein product is CASSLRDSLIQGANQETQYF.

The chain links TRBV6-5 to TRBJ1-1; D gene uncertain. V gave up 6 bases and J gave up 0 bases, with 8 bases separating them. The CDR3 is made up of 13 amino acids. The germline gives CDR1 MNHEY, CDR2 SVGAGI. CDR3 protein: CASRLVVNTEAFF. The CDR3 DNA follows: TGTGCCAGCAGATTAGTTGTGAACACTGAAGCTTTCTTT.

The chain joins TRBV4-1 to TRBJ1-2, with 7 bases identical to TRBD1. The V segment lost 3 bases and the J segment 7 bases; nucleotides outside the gene matches: 11. CDR3 length equals 15 residues. Germline values: CDR1 MGHRA, CDR2 YSYEKL. In DNA form, the CDR3 reads TGCGCCAGCAGCCACCCGGGACAGCAAAAGTTTGGCTACACCTTC. Amino acid sequence: CASSHPGQQKFGYTF.

This clone was counted a single time. CDR3 coding DNA: TGTGCCAGCAGTTACTCGGGTACTGGAGGGGCTTTCTTT. It codes for CASSYSGTGGAFF. V and J are TRBV6-5 and TRBJ1-1; D is uncertain. CDR3 length equals 13 residues. CDR1 and CDR2 from the germline V gene are MNHEY and SVGAGI. V gave up 0 bases and J gave up 11 bases, with 13 bases separating them.

The genes are TRBV7-8 and TRBJ2-5; 7 bases align to TRBD2. The CDR3 runs to 14 residues. Looked up from germline, CDR1 is SGHVS and CDR2 is FQNEAQ. V was pared by 2 bases and J by 6 bases, with 6 bases of the junction left unmatched. The CDR3 nucleotides read TGTGCCAGCAGCTTAATGACTAGCAGTAAGACCCAGTACTTC. Amino acids: CASSLMTSSKTQYF.

This chain connects TRBV19 to TRBJ2-5, with a possible D match to TRBD1 (6 bases). Germline lookup yields CDR1 LNHDA and CDR2 SQIVND (reference sequence). This CDR3 contains 14 residues. V dropped 4 bases and J dropped 2 bases, with 11 bases sitting between them. The CDR3 region has the DNA TGTGCCAGTAGTAGAGGGGACAAGCAAGAGACCCAGTACTTC. Amino acid sequence: CASSRGDKQETQYF.

The chain recombines TRBV27 with TRBJ2-5, with a tentative D call TRBD1 (6 bases). V was shortened by 10 bases and J by 11 bases, with 17 bases between the two germline ends. CDR1 is MNHEY, CDR2 SMNVEV, per germline (reference sequence). This CDR3 contains 11 residues. The CDR3 DNA is TGTGCCACTCACAGGGCCGGGGAGCAGTACTTC. Its translation: CATHRAGEQYF.

This clone has just one count. The CDR3 spells CASSPRTSGVENEQFF. DNA of the CDR3: TGTGCCAGCAGCCCGCGGACTAGCGGAGTGGAGAATGAGCAGTTCTTC. The rearrangement joins TRBV9 to TRBJ2-1; 10 bases map to TRBD2. The germline V gene has CDR1 SGDLS and CDR2 YYNGEE. This CDR3 contains 16 residues. V lost 4 bases to trimming and J lost 7 bases; unmatched junction nucleotides: 11.

The rearrangement links TRBV9 to TRBJ2-1; a possible D gene is TRBD1 (6 bases). This CDR3 spans 14 amino acids. V was trimmed by 4 bases and J by 8 bases, leaving 16 bases between them. Germline V CDR1 and CDR2: SGDLS, YYNGEE. For the CDR3, the DNA is TGTGCCAGCAGCTCGGGAACAGGGAACGATGAGCAGTTCTTC. The encoded protein is CASSSGTGNDEQFF.

There are a few counts of this clone. The chain links TRBV28 to TRBJ2-7; 8 bases are shared with TRBD1. This CDR3 region has 14 residues. J lost 5 bases, V lost 5 bases, and 8 bases had no gene match. The V gene's germline CDR1 is MDHEN and CDR2 SYDVKM. The CDR3 coding sequence is TGTGCCAGCAGTCACCGACAGGGGAAAAACGAGCAGTACTTC. It yields the protein CASSHRQGKNEQYF.

The chain combines TRBV11-3 with TRBJ2-2, with 8 positions matching TRBD1. Germline V gene data show CDR1 as SGHNT and CDR2 as YENEEA. V shed 5 bases, J shed 8 bases, and the junction held 7 bases outside the gene matches. The CDR3 consists of 14 residues. CDR3 sequence reads: CASSPRTGNGELFF. DNA of the CDR3: TGTGCCAGCAGCCCCAGGACAGGGAATGGGGAGCTGTTTTTT.

The chain uses TRBV6-4 and TRBJ1-2; maybe TRBD1 (5 bases). Germline CDR1 reads MRHNA; CDR2 reads SNTAGT. The CDR3 loop spans 13 amino acids. The ends were cut back, 0 bases at V and 5 bases at J, with 7 bases in the middle. CDR3 in DNA: TGTGCCAGCAGTGACTCTGGGGGGTATGGCTACACCTTC. It specifies CASSDSGGYGYTF.

This sequence joins TRBV5-4 and TRBJ2-3, with 9 bases matching TRBD2. The J segment lost 7 bases and the V segment lost 4 bases, leaving 10 bases of the junction unmatched. This CDR3 has 15 amino acids. Germline V gives CDR1 SGHNT, CDR2 YYREEE (reference sequence). The CDR3 protein is CASSQIAGDIYTQYF. DNA for the CDR3: TGTGCCAGCAGCCAAATAGCGGGAGATATTTATACGCAGTATTTT.

The J gene is TRBJ1-2, the V gene TRBV19; TRBD1 is a possible D gene (5 bases). The V end was cut by 3 bases, the J end by 5 bases, with 16 bases between. Germline CDR1 and CDR2: LNHDA and SQIVND (reference sequence). There are 15 residues in the CDR3. Here the CDR3 reads CASSMGQGSGYGYTF. CDR3 bases: TGTGCCAGTAGTATGGGGCAGGGCTCCGGGTATGGCTACACCTTC. Filled out from reference TRBV19 and TRBJ1-2, the complete variable domain reads DGGITQSPKYLFRKEGQNVTLSCEQNLNHDAMYWYRQDPGQGLRLIYYSQIVNDFQKGDIAEGYSVSREKKESFPLTVTSAQKNPTAFYLCASSMGQGSGYGYTFGSGTRLTVV.

The J gene is TRBJ2-1, the V gene TRBV28, with TRBD1 matching 7 bases. V dropped 5 bases and J dropped 16; count of bases not matched to a gene: 11. This CDR3 region has 12 residues. CDR1 is MDHEN, CDR2 SYDVKM, per germline. CDR3 sequence reads: CASSLQDRIFFF. The CDR3, as DNA: TGTGCCAGCAGTCTCCAGGACAGGATTTTCTTCTTC.

The gene calls are TRBV2 and TRBJ1-2; 7 bases map to TRBD1. V trimming: 6 bases; J trimming: 7 bases; junction bases outside the gene matches: 5. Germline values: CDR1 SNHLY, CDR2 FYNNEI. The length of the CDR3 is 12 residues. CDR3 DNA: TGTGCCAGCAGAACAGGGGTAGGTGGCTACACCTTC. It codes for CASRTGVGGYTF.

The chain uses TRBV4-2 and TRBJ1-1; a weak D match, TRBD1 (5 bases). Trimming removed 2 bases at V and 0 bases at J, with 13 bases between. The CDR3 has 16 residues. Germline lookup yields CDR1 LGHNA and CDR2 YNFKEQ. This CDR3 reads CASSQSTDIMNTEAFF. The CDR3 DNA follows: TGTGCCAGCAGCCAATCGACAGATATTATGAACACTGAAGCTTTCTTT.

The chain has TRBV27 and TRBJ1-1; 8 nucleotides align to TRBD1. This CDR3 is 13 amino acids long. Germline trimming cut 5 bases from V and 6 bases from J; bases unmatched to any gene: 5. The germline CDR1 and CDR2 sequences are MNHEY and SMNVEV (reference sequence). The CDR3 sequence: CASSASTGAEAFF. CDR3 in DNA: TGTGCCAGCAGTGCATCGACAGGGGCTGAAGCTTTCTTT.

The CDR3 protein is CASSLVGTGNTGELFF. The CDR3, as DNA: TGTGCCAGCAGCTTAGTAGGGACAGGGAACACCGGGGAGCTGTTTTTT. The V call is TRBV7-8, the J call TRBJ2-2, with 8 bases lining up with TRBD1. V was clipped by 1 base and J by 1 base; unmatched bases: 2. Germline V gives CDR1 SGHVS, CDR2 FQNEAQ. CDR3 length: 16 residues. Full variable domain (missing parts from reference TRBV7-8 and TRBJ2-2): GAGVSQSPRYKVAKRGQDVALRCDPISGHVSLFWYQQALGQGPEFLTYFQNEAQLDKSGLPSDRFFAERPEGSVSTLKIQRTQQEDSAVYLCASSLVGTGNTGELFFGEGSRLTVL.

This clone was recorded once. The chain has TRBV19 and TRBJ1-3; possible D gene TRBD1, 6 bases. CDR3 size: 16 residues. From germline, CDR1 is LNHDA and CDR2 SQIVND (reference sequence). V gave up 5 bases and J gave up 3 bases, with 17 bases separating them. CDR3 nucleotides: TGTGCCAGTAGTCCAAACAGGGAGATACGTGGAAACACCATATATTTT. Protein product: CASSPNREIRGNTIYF.

The chain recombines TRBV9 with TRBJ2-3; TRBD1 might be the D (5 bases). CDR1 SGDLS and CDR2 YYNGEE come from the germline V gene. The CDR3 extends over 15 amino acids. The germline V and J ends were trimmed by 3 bases and 2 bases, with 13 bases remaining between them. The CDR3 spells CASSGYTGNTDTQYF. The CDR3 DNA is TGTGCCAGCAGCGGATACACAGGAAACACAGATACGCAGTATTTT. Complete variable domain (other parts from reference TRBV9 and TRBJ2-3): DSGVTQTPKHLITATGQRVTLRCSPRSGDLSVYWYQQSLDQGLQFLIQYYNGEERAKGNILERFSAQQFPDLHSELNLSSLELGDSALYFCASSGYTGNTDTQYFGPGTRLTVL.

The chain couples TRBV5-1 to TRBJ2-7; 11 bases map to TRBD2. Germline V gene lookup returns CDR1 SGHRS and CDR2 YFSETQ. After removal of 0 bases from V and 6 bases from J, the junction contained 5 bases not matched to a gene. CDR3 length equals 15 residues. Written as DNA, the CDR3 is TGCGCCAGCAGCTTGGATAGCGGGAGGGCCGCCGAGCAGTACTTC. It codes for CASSLDSGRAAEQYF.

The V gene is TRBV11-3, the J gene TRBJ2-1, with D hard to call. The CDR3 extends over 14 amino acids. Germline V CDR1 and CDR2: SGHNT, YENEEA. The germline V and J ends were trimmed by 1 base and 5 bases, with 9 bases remaining between them. CDR3: CASSLGSVNNEQFF. CDR3 sequence (DNA): TGTGCCAGCAGCTTAGGAAGCGTTAACAATGAGCAGTTCTTC.

The rearrangement joins TRBV7-8 to TRBJ2-1; maybe TRBD1 (6 bases). CDR1 SGHVS and CDR2 FQNEAQ come from the germline V gene. Between the trimmed V and J ends, which lost 5 bases and 6 bases, there was a span of 11 bases. CDR3 length equals 13 residues. CDR3: CASSTLRGNEQFF. In DNA form, the CDR3 reads TGTGCCAGCAGCACACTCAGGGGCAATGAGCAGTTCTTC.

The chain links TRBV19 to TRBJ2-5, with D unclear. Germline V gene sequence: CDR1 LNHDA, CDR2 SQIVND (reference sequence). Trimming removed 1 base from V and 5 bases from J, with 8 bases in between. This CDR3 comprises 13 residues. Here the CDR3 reads CASSIGQTETQYF. CDR3 nucleotides: TGTGCCAGTAGTATAGGACAAACGGAGACCCAGTACTTC.

The gene calls are TRBV6-5 and TRBJ1-2, with D possibly being TRBD1 (6 bases). Trimming stripped 5 bases from V and 6 bases from J, with 13 bases between. CDR3 size: 13 residues. The germline CDR1 and CDR2 sequences are MNHEY and SVGAGI. CDR3 sequence: CASSPYRAHGYTF. The CDR3 bases are TGTGCCAGCAGTCCCTACAGGGCCCATGGCTACACCTTC.

This chain joins TRBV5-4 and TRBJ2-2; 9 bases line up with TRBD2. The CDR3 consists of 15 residues. CDR1 and CDR2 (germline): SGHNT, YYREEE (reference sequence). The ends lost 4 bases at V and 4 bases at J; junction bases unmatched: 5. DNA of the CDR3: TGTGCCAGCAGCCGTAGCGGGAGTCCCACCGGGGAGCTGTTTTTT. Translated: CASSRSGSPTGELFF.

This chain joins TRBV28 and TRBJ1-5; 9 bases fit TRBD1. After removal of 3 bases from V and 6 bases from J, the junction contained 6 bases not matched to a gene. The germline CDR1 and CDR2 sequences are MDHEN and SYDVKM. The CDR3 is 15 residues long. This chain's CDR3 is CASSFTGGGGQPQHF. In nucleotides, the CDR3 is TGTGCCAGCAGTTTCACAGGGGGCGGCGGTCAGCCCCAGCATTTT.